This record concerns one TCR beta chain sequence. Its matching antigen is unknown. As every portion of the isolated RNA was reverse transcribed, the sequencing read expressed TCRB transcripts. Only in-frame clones appear in the TCRdb table, and some are missing; sequencing was by immunoSEQ multiplex PCR. The repertoire holds under 400,000 clones, with 11% to 15% as singletons. This entry comes from a study of beta chain features in type 1 diabetes. Study-wide results and caveats: Among patients, naive, central memory and Treg TCRB repertoires appeared more similar than among healthy donors.

With 1 base clipped from V and 2 bases from J, the junction kept 6 bases outside the gene matches. CDR3 length: 16 amino acids. Looked up from germline, CDR1 is MGHRA and CDR2 is YSYEKL. This sequence originates from a man younger than 40 in good health. Material for sequencing was central memory CD4+ T cells from blood. The rearrangement joins TRBV4-1 to TRBJ2-3; TRBD2 matches 7 bases. This CDR3 reads CASSQGAAGTTDTQYF. CDR3 nucleotide sequence: TGCGCCAGCAGCCAAGGGGCAGCGGGGACCACAGATACGCAGTATTTT.